The present TCR beta chain was sequenced within a study of T cell responses to AZD1222 COVID-19 vaccine. Findings and caveats of the study: Within unmutated variant regions lay the reported targets of nearly half of spike-specific TCRs.

Repertoires were generated with immunoSEQ multiplex PCR, while TCRdb's copy carries only in-frame clones and drops some. Among 130,000 to 150,000 clones listed, 86% were seen once. A word on this clone: The antigen remains unidentified.

The germline V gene encodes CDR1 LNHNV and CDR2 YYDKDF (reference sequence). V was pared by 3 bases and J by 10 bases, with 13 bases between. The CDR3 is made up of 13 amino acids. The rearrangement joins TRBV15 to TRBJ2-1; TRBD1 is a possible D gene (6 bases). The receptor was isolated from an adult who received the AZD1222 COVID-19 vaccine. Sample: peripheral blood, taken 28 days after the second AZD1222 dose. The DNA for the CDR3 is TGTGCCACCAGCAGCATACCGGGACAAGAGCAGTTCTTC. Translating it yields CATSSIPGQEQFF.